One TCR beta chain is described in this entry. The sample originates from a study of blood T cell repertoires in COVID-19. Study overall: Samples taken during acute and convalescent COVID-19 were collected in the United States, Italy and Spain.

The CDR3 contains 12 residues. The J segment lost 3 bases and the V segment lost 8 bases, leaving 1 base of the junction unmatched. The authors' processing: Amplified reference gene primers provided the basis for estimating nucleated cell counts. Method: immunoSEQ multiplex PCR; TCRdb's copy keeps in-frame clones and lacks some. V, J and clone size reflect that table, while D and trimming were determined from the DNA. The repertoire includes around 160,000 clones, roughly 93% of them detected once, and about 2% sits in the top ten. The material sequenced was peripheral blood. The TCR comes from a man between 18 and 35 years old with acute or convalescent COVID-19. The V and J genes are TRBV12-3 or TRBV12-4 and TRBJ2-3, with 8 bases fitting TRBD2. CDR3 loop: CASRGGTDTQYF. CDR3 sequence (DNA): TGTGCCAGCCGGGGGGGAACAGATACGCAGTATTTT.